This record looks at one TCR beta chain sequence and its context. Its specificity is not known. Libraries were prepared by immunoSEQ multiplex PCR; TCRdb keeps only in-frame clonotypes and omits some of them. The sample carries tens of thousands of clones, about 90% recorded once. Time point given: cycle 4 day 1 (C4D1), after about 6 weeks of nivolumab. Relapse was seen in all patients after autologous stem cell transplantation, and brentuximab vedotin exposure was variable. These data originate in a study of PD-1 blockade in classical Hodgkin lymphoma. The study's findings and limits: Exclusion covered patients beginning nivolumab under 1 year post-ASCT. Relapsed/refractory patients reportedly had the lowest baseline TCR diversity, below newly diagnosed patients, who were below healthy donors. Complete responders showed a baseline diversity that resembled the diversity of newly diagnosed patients.

CDR1 and CDR2 (germline): MNHEY, SMNVEV (reference sequence). Trimming removed 3 bases from V and 5 bases from J; junction bases left unmatched: 4. The CDR3 covers 14 residues. The sample was peripheral blood mononuclear cells (PBMCs), taken before the fourth cycle of nivolumab. The chain combines TRBV27 with TRBJ1-5, with TRBD1 matching over 7 bases. This clonotype originated in a human donor with classical Hodgkin lymphoma. The DNA of the CDR3 is TGTGCCAGCAGTTTTGGACAGGTAGATCAGCCCCAGCATTTT. This gives the protein CASSFGQVDQPQHF.